This T cell receptor (beta chain) originates from a study of blood T cell repertoires in COVID-19. The assay was immunoSEQ multiplex PCR, and TCRdb's table has in-frame clones only and misses some. The table includes roughly 50,000 clones, roughly 90% detected once. Germline CDR1 SGHRS, CDR2 YFSETQ. The CDR3 runs 15 residues. V lost 1 base, J lost 5 bases, and 15 bases lay in between. The rearrangement links TRBV5-1 to TRBJ2-5; D possibly corresponds to TRBD1 (6 bases). This TCR was sampled from a man aged 80 or over with acute or convalescent COVID-19. What was sequenced was peripheral blood. CDR3 nucleotide sequence: TGCGCCAGCAGCTTGCAACCAGGGGACGGTGAGACCCAGTACTTC. This codes for CASSLQPGDGETQYF.